The 19 T cell receptor beta chains listed next were all sequenced from one sample in a study of control samples from healthy donors and cancer patients. Repertoires were generated with immunoSEQ multiplex PCR, while TCRdb's copy carries only in-frame clones and drops some. The sample lists 60,000 or so clones; about 96% were seen once. The sequenced material came from blood. The receptors shown here come from a woman under 30 in good health.

Written as DNA, the CDR3 is TGTGCCAGCCCCGGGACAGACGGCAATCAGCCCCAGCATTTT. Protein product: CASPGTDGNQPQHF. The V and J genes are TRBV19 and TRBJ1-5, with TRBD1 matching 7 bases. Germline V gene sequence: CDR1 LNHDA, CDR2 SQIVND (reference sequence). With V trimmed by 9 bases and J by 2 bases, 7 bases remained unmatched. The CDR3 extends over 14 amino acids. The whole variable domain, filled in from reference TRBV19 and TRBJ1-5, reads DGGITQSPKYLFRKEGQNVTLSCEQNLNHDAMYWYRQDPGQGLRLIYYSQIVNDFQKGDIAEGYSVSREKKESFPLTVTSAQKNPTAFYLCASPGTDGNQPQHFGDGTRLSIL.

This chain joins TRBV5-1 and TRBJ2-2, with a possible D match to TRBD2 (5 bases). Trimming removed 4 bases at V and 1 base at J, with 17 bases between. Germline values: CDR1 SGHRS, CDR2 YFSETQ. The length of the CDR3 is 17 residues. The CDR3 protein is CASSPRVQDQNTGELFF. In DNA, the CDR3 is TGCGCCAGCAGCCCGCGGGTCCAAGACCAGAACACCGGGGAGCTGTTTTTT.

This rearrangement joins TRBV4-3 to TRBJ2-7; no clear D gene. Trimming cost V 1 base and J 0 bases, with 16 bases left between them. CDR3 length equals 17 residues. Germline V CDR1 and CDR2: LGHNA, YSLEER. The CDR3 bases are TGCGCCAGCAGCCAAGCCTACCTCTCTTCGAGCTCCTACGAGCAGTACTTC. It translates to CASSQAYLSSSSYEQYF.

V and J are TRBV2 and TRBJ1-4; D gene ambiguous. V lost 6 bases to trimming and J lost 4 bases, with 15 bases between them. The CDR3 length is 15 residues. Germline lookup yields CDR1 SNHLY and CDR2 FYNNEI. For the CDR3, the DNA is TGTGCCAGCAGGGGTCTCAGCTTTAATAATGAAAAACTGTTTTTT. As protein: CASRGLSFNNEKLFF.

The rearrangement joins TRBV18 to TRBJ2-7; tentatively, D is TRBD1 or TRBD2 (5 bases each). The CDR3 runs to 15 residues. Germline V lookup: CDR1 KGHSH, CDR2 LQKENI. Between the trimmed V and J ends, which lost 3 bases and 5 bases, there was a span of 17 bases. The CDR3 DNA follows: TGTGCCAGCTCACCGATAGGGACGGACATCCACGAGCAGTACTTC. Its translation: CASSPIGTDIHEQYF.

The V and J genes are TRBV10-1 and TRBJ1-1; D is possibly TRBD1 (5 bases). The CDR3 has 14 amino acids. V was shortened by 5 bases and J by 1 base, with 11 bases between the two germline ends. Germline CDR1 reads WNHNN; CDR2 reads SYGVQD (reference sequence). The CDR3 DNA reads as TGCGCCAGCAGTAGGGACGGGACGAACACTGAAGCTTTCTTT. Amino acid sequence: CASSRDGTNTEAFF.

The genes are TRBV11-2 and TRBJ1-2, with D possibly matching TRBD1 (5 bases). This CDR3 has 13 residues. V gave up 4 bases and J gave up 6 bases, with 12 bases separating them. The germline V gene has CDR1 SGHAT and CDR2 FQNNGV. The DNA for the CDR3 is TGTGCCAGCAGCTCTTACCAGGGAAATGGCTACACCTTC. As protein: CASSSYQGNGYTF. The full variable domain, in which reference TRBV11-2 and TRBJ1-2 provide the parts outside the CDR3, is EAGVAQSPRYKIIEKRQSVAFWCNPISGHATLYWYQQILGQGPKLLIQFQNNGVVDDSQLPKDRFSAERLKGVDSTLKIQPAKLEDSAVYLCASSSYQGNGYTFGSGTRLTVV.

By frequency in the sample, this clone is medium-sized. CDR3 nucleotide sequence: TGTGCCAGCAGTGACAACCTCGGGGGCACAGATACGCAGTATTTT. Its translation is CASSDNLGGTDTQYF. The chain has TRBV6-4 and TRBJ2-3, with D perhaps matching TRBD2 (5 bases). Germline CDR1 MRHNA, CDR2 SNTAGT. V gave up 2 bases and J gave up 1 base, with 10 bases separating them. CDR3 length equals 15 residues.

This clone was recorded only once. This chain joins TRBV7-9 and TRBJ2-1; D not resolved. The CDR3 length is 14 residues. V was shortened by 1 base and J by 4 bases, with 8 bases between the two germline ends. Germline V gives CDR1 SEHNR, CDR2 FQNEAQ (reference sequence). The CDR3 region has the DNA TGTGCCAGCAGCTTAGTTCGGGCTTACAATGAGCAGTTCTTC. Translated: CASSLVRAYNEQFF.

The gene calls are TRBV9 and TRBJ2-3; 9 bases are a match to TRBD2. Germline loops: CDR1 SGDLS, CDR2 YYNGEE. The CDR3 covers 17 residues. V dropped 4 bases and J dropped 1; count of bases not matched to a gene: 10. Written as DNA, the CDR3 is TGTGCCAGCAGCTCCCCCACGGGCGGGGGGGGCACAGATACGCAGTATTTT. Its protein product is CASSSPTGGGGTDTQYF.

CDR3 bases: TGTGCCAGCAGTCCCGGAGGGGGTTCCTACGAGCAGTACTTC. Amino acid sequence: CASSPGGGSYEQYF. This chain joins TRBV28 and TRBJ2-7; D assignment may be TRBD1 or TRBD2 (6 bases each). The germline V gene encodes CDR1 MDHEN and CDR2 SYDVKM. The CDR3 runs 14 residues. Trimming stripped 5 bases from V and 1 base from J, with 12 bases between.

The chain joins TRBV12-5 to TRBJ1-5; no definite D call. Trimming took 7 bases from V and 7 from J, leaving 14 bases between them. In germline, CDR1 is LGHNT, CDR2 FRNRAP. This CDR3 has 13 amino acids. CDR3 in DNA: TGTGCTAGTGCAGGCAGGTTGACCCAGCCCCAGCATTTT. Translated, it gives CASAGRLTQPQHF. Supplemented by reference TRBV12-5 and TRBJ1-5, the full variable domain reads DARVTQTPRHKVTEMGQEVTMRCQPILGHNTVFWYRQTMMQGLELLAYFRNRAPLDDSGMPKDRFSAEMPDATLATLKIQPSEPRDSAVYFCASAGRLTQPQHFGDGTRLSIL.

The chain joins TRBV28 to TRBJ1-2; TRBD1 matches 9 bases. In germline, CDR1 is MDHEN, CDR2 SYDVKM. J lost 8 bases, V lost 4 bases, and 8 bases had no gene match. The CDR3 is made up of 14 amino acids. DNA for the CDR3: TGTGCCAGCAGTTCGCTACAGGGGGCTCGGGGCTACACCTTC. Translated, it gives CASSSLQGARGYTF.

This chain connects TRBV2 to TRBJ1-6; 7 bases agree with TRBD1. Trimming took 8 bases from V and 6 from J; bases not matched to a gene: 13. The CDR3 has 16 residues. Germline V gene lookup returns CDR1 SNHLY and CDR2 FYNNEI. The CDR3 coding sequence is TGTGCCAGCTCGGGCGGCAGGGGGTTGAGTAATTCACCCCTCCACTTT. This sequence encodes CASSGGRGLSNSPLHF.

This clone is a singleton in its sample. The J gene is TRBJ2-3, the V gene TRBV11-2, with D perhaps being TRBD1 or TRBD2 (6 bases each). Trimming pared 3 bases from V and 0 bases from J, leaving 13 bases between. This CDR3 region has 16 residues. Germline CDR1 and CDR2: SGHAT and FQNNGV. The CDR3 DNA reads as TGTGCCAGCAGCTTGACGGGGGCTTCAAGCACAGATACGCAGTATTTT. Amino acids: CASSLTGASSTDTQYF.

The rearrangement joins TRBV6-6 to TRBJ2-1, with 7 bases fitting TRBD2. CDR3 length: 15 residues. The junction had 6 bases not matched to a gene; V was cut back by 3 bases and J by 4 bases. In germline, CDR1 is MNHNY, CDR2 SVGAGI (reference sequence). CDR3 nucleotides: TGTGCCAGCAGTTATGCGGGGGATTCATACAATGAGCAGTTCTTC. This sequence encodes CASSYAGDSYNEQFF.

V and J are TRBV20-1 and TRBJ2-3; a weak D match, TRBD2 (6 bases). V lost 3 bases, J lost 2 bases, and 15 bases lay in between. CDR3 length equals 15 residues. Germline V gives CDR1 DFQATT, CDR2 SNEGSKA (reference sequence). This CDR3 reads CSASSGLYNTDTQYF. Written as DNA, the CDR3 is TGCAGTGCTAGTTCGGGACTGTATAACACAGATACGCAGTATTTT.

Only one count was recorded for this clone. V is TRBV13 and J is TRBJ2-3; D uncertain. The CDR3 length is 13 residues. Germline CDR1 reads PRHDT; CDR2 reads FYEKMQ (reference sequence). V gave up 2 bases and J gave up 2 bases, with 5 bases separating them. The CDR3 region is CASSLSPTDTQYF. The CDR3, as DNA: TGTGCCAGCAGCTTATCCCCCACAGATACGCAGTATTTT.

The chain combines TRBV19 with TRBJ1-3; possible D gene TRBD1, 5 bases. The CDR3 runs 16 residues. Germline CDR1 and CDR2: LNHDA and SQIVND (reference sequence). Trimming took 3 bases from V and 0 from J, leaving 12 bases between them. This CDR3 is CASSISRTSSGNTIYF. For the CDR3, the DNA is TGTGCCAGTAGTATCTCCCGGACAAGCTCTGGAAACACCATATATTTT.